The 14 T cell receptor beta chains presented below share a single source sample, sequenced in a study of blood T cells in healthy people across ages. Through a sample-barcoded 5' primer and a J-beta primer mix, a second PCR was run for about 6 to 12 cycles. Each CDR3 protein is one row after TCRdb ran MiXCR on the 5' RACE reads. The sample comprises more than 800,000 distinct CDR3 sequences, 45% of which are singletons, and 15% to 20% rests with the top ten. Sequencing used blood. All receptors derive from a woman between 55 and 75 years old in good health.

This clonotype was observed once. The gene calls are TRBV7-2 and TRBJ2-1, with D maybe TRBD2 (6 bases). V was trimmed by 1 base and J by 6 bases, leaving 7 bases between them. Germline assignment: CDR1 SGHTA and CDR2 FQGNSA. The CDR3 totals 13 residues. The CDR3 DNA reads TGTGCCAGCAGCTTAGAGACTAGCAATGAGCAGTTCTTC. It encodes CASSLETSNEQFF.

The chain joins TRBV7-6 to TRBJ2-2, with D perhaps matching TRBD1 or TRBD2 (5 bases each). The V end lost 1 base, the J end lost 1 base, and 13 bases lay between the germline ends. The CDR3 totals 17 residues. The V gene's germline CDR1 is SGHVS and CDR2 FNYEAQ. In nucleotides, the CDR3 is TGTGCCAGCAGCTTAGTCGGGGCTGGGCTGAACACCGGGGAGCTGTTTTTT. It yields the protein CASSLVGAGLNTGELFF.

The rearrangement joins TRBV27 to TRBJ2-3, with 8 nucleotides matching TRBD2. The CDR3 is 19 residues long. V was clipped by 5 bases and J by 2 bases; unmatched bases: 18. Per the germline V gene, CDR1 is MNHEY and CDR2 is SMNVEV (reference sequence). The CDR3 loop is CASSPLAGSTPRPTDTQYF. The CDR3 coding sequence is TGTGCCAGCAGTCCCCTAGCGGGTTCTACCCCCCGCCCCACAGATACGCAGTATTTT.

The rearrangement uses TRBV3-1 and TRBJ2-1; possible D gene TRBD2, 6 bases. CDR1 and CDR2 (germline): LGHDT, YNNKEL (reference sequence). The germline V and J ends were trimmed by 3 bases and 13 bases, with 25 bases remaining between them. The CDR3 covers 16 residues. This chain's CDR3 is CASSQGLGGAQETQFF. CDR3 coding DNA: TGTGCCAGCAGCCAGGGTTTAGGCGGGGCACAAGAGACCCAGTTCTTC.

This clonotype has just a few counts. V and J are TRBV4-1 and TRBJ2-6; no clear D gene. Germline-derived CDR1 and CDR2 are MGHRA and YSYEKL. Between the trimmed V and J ends, which lost 0 bases and 0 bases, there was a span of 12 bases. This CDR3 has 18 residues. This chain's CDR3 is CASSQDTDSISGANVLTF. Written as DNA, the CDR3 is TGCGCCAGCAGCCAAGATACAGACTCTATCTCTGGGGCCAACGTCCTGACTTTC.

This clonotype was observed many times. The chain combines TRBV2 with TRBJ1-2; no clear D. V lost 6 bases, J lost 0 bases, and 11 bases lay in between. CDR3 length: 14 residues. The germline V gene has CDR1 SNHLY and CDR2 FYNNEI. The CDR3 DNA is TGTGCCAGCAGCGCCTCCGGGACTAACTATGGCTACACCTTC. Protein: CASSASGTNYGYTF.

The chain uses TRBV6-6 and TRBJ2-7, with D perhaps TRBD2 (5 bases). Trimming stripped 5 bases from V and 4 bases from J, with 15 bases between. CDR1 and CDR2 (germline): MNHNY, SVGAGI (reference sequence). CDR3 size: 14 residues. The CDR3 region has the DNA TGTGCCAGCAGTACCCCAGACGGGGAATACGAGCAGTACTTC. It codes for CASSTPDGEYEQYF.

The V gene is TRBV9, the J gene TRBJ2-7; D possibly matches TRBD1 or TRBD2 (5 bases each). The germline CDR1 and CDR2 sequences are SGDLS and YYNGEE. Trimming took off 0 bases at V and 5 bases at J, with 12 bases between the two ends. The CDR3 runs 14 residues. The DNA of the CDR3 is TGTGCCAGCAGCGTAGGAGGGGTTGCCAACGAGCAGTACTTC. It translates to CASSVGGVANEQYF.

This clonotype was counted only a few times. V gene TRBV20-1 combines with J gene TRBJ1-6, with TRBD1 identical over 9 bases. The J segment lost 7 bases and the V segment lost 1 base, leaving 2 bases of the junction unmatched. This CDR3 comprises 14 residues. The germline V gene has CDR1 DFQATT and CDR2 SNEGSKA (reference sequence). The CDR3 spells CSARGQGENSPLHF. The CDR3 DNA follows: TGCAGTGCTAGAGGACAGGGGGAGAATTCACCCCTCCACTTT.

This clonotype appeared a few times. The J gene is TRBJ2-3, the V gene TRBV6-5, with 8 bases aligning to TRBD2. The germline V gene has CDR1 MNHEY and CDR2 SVGAGI. The length of the CDR3 is 14 residues. The V gene end was trimmed by 7 bases and the J gene end by 4 bases; junction bases not matched to a gene: 7. This CDR3 reads CASTPGGGADTQYF. CDR3 coding DNA: TGTGCCAGCACCCCGGGGGGGGGAGCAGATACGCAGTATTTT.

The chain links TRBV5-1 to TRBJ2-4, with 8 bases fitting TRBD2. Per the germline V gene, CDR1 is SGHRS and CDR2 is YFSETQ. V was pared by 0 bases and J by 13 bases, with 18 bases of the junction left unmatched. This CDR3 comprises 17 residues. The CDR3 loop reads CASSLGTTGGPFWEQYF. CDR3 in DNA: TGCGCCAGCAGCTTGGGAACCACGGGAGGGCCTTTCTGGGAGCAGTACTTC. Full variable domain (missing parts from reference TRBV5-1 and TRBJ2-4): KAGVTQTPRYLIKTRGQQVTLSCSPISGHRSVSWYQQTPGQGLQFLFEYFSETQRNKGNFPGRFSGRQFSNSRSEMNVSTLELGDSALYLCASSLGTTGGPFWEQYFGAGTRLSVL.

This clonotype was observed a few times. The V gene is TRBV4-2, the J gene TRBJ2-7; 7 bases map to TRBD2. J lost 2 bases, V lost 0 bases, and 7 bases had no gene match. The germline V gene encodes CDR1 LGHNA and CDR2 YNFKEQ. The CDR3 sequence is 16 residues long. This CDR3 is CASSQERWEGTYEQYF. The CDR3 DNA reads as TGTGCCAGCAGCCAAGAAAGGTGGGAGGGTACCTACGAGCAGTACTTC.

Notes on this clonotype: At one of its ends the junction is not consistent with the germline gene, which may arise from a read error. The chain carries TRBV6-2 or TRBV6-3 and TRBJ2-7; perhaps D is TRBD1 or TRBD2 (5 bases each). Germline CDR1 MNHEY, CDR2 SVGEGT. The length of the CDR3 is 17 residues. CDR3 in DNA: TGTGCCGGCAGTTACGGGGCCGGGACCCGGTACTCCTACGAGCAGTACTTC. Its translation: CAGSYGAGTRYSYEQYF.

The chain uses TRBV28 and TRBJ2-7; D tentatively reads TRBD1 or TRBD2 (6 bases each). V lost 5 bases to trimming and J lost 4 bases, with 21 bases between them. Germline V CDR1 and CDR2: MDHEN, SYDVKM. The CDR3 is 16 residues long. CDR3 region: CASSPSGADWEYEQYF. CDR3 in DNA: TGTGCCAGCAGTCCCTCGGGGGCCGACTGGGAATACGAGCAGTACTTC.